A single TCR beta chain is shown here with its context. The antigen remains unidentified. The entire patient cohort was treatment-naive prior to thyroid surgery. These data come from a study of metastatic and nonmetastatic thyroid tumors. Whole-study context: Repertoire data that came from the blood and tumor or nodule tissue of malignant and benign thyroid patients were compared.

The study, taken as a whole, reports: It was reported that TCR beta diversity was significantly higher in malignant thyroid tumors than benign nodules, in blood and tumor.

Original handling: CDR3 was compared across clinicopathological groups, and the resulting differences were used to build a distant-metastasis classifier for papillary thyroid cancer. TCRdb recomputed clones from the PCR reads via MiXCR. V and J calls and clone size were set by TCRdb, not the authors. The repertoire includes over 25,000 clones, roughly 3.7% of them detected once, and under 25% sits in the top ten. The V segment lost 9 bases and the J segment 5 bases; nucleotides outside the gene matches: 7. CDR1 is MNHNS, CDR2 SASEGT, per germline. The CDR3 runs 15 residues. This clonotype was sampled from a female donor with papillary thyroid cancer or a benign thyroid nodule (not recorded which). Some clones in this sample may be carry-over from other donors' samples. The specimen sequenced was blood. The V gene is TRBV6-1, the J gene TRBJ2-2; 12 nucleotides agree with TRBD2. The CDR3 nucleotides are TGTGCCAGTCAGACTAGCGGGAGCGTTACCGGGGAGCTGTTTTTT. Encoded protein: CASQTSGSVTGELFF.